The 14 T cell receptor beta chains given below trace back to one sample, sequenced in a study of cytomegalovirus exposure and HLA in healthy donors. A multiplex PCR was run with 60 Vbeta primers and 13 Jbeta primers. Clones were read by immunoSEQ multiplex PCR, and TCRdb kept only the in-frame ones, dropping some. The sample totals about 210,000 clones; its top ten clones hold less than 1%. The material sequenced was PBMCs. These receptors were collected from a woman aged 25 to 39 in good health and CMV-seropositive.

The chain links TRBV6-1 to TRBJ2-1; D gene unclear. The CDR3 is 13 amino acids. V gave up 1 base and J gave up 15 bases, with 16 bases separating them. The V gene's germline CDR1 is MNHNS and CDR2 SASEGT. The DNA for the CDR3 is TGTGCCAGCAGTGAAGGAGGCAGACCCTCGTTGTTCTTC. Residues: CASSEGGRPSLFF.

CDR3 nucleotide sequence: TGTGCCAGCTCACCACAGGAACAGGTTAAGGGCTACACCTTC. This encodes CASSPQEQVKGYTF. V gene TRBV18 combines with J gene TRBJ1-2; tentative D call: TRBD1 (5 bases). The V gene's germline CDR1 is KGHSH and CDR2 LQKENI. V was clipped by 1 base and J by 8 bases, with 14 bases between them. The CDR3 runs 14 residues.

The V call is TRBV7-9, the J call TRBJ2-7; D is ambiguous. The V end lost 4 bases, the J end lost 0 bases, and 4 bases lay between the germline ends. This CDR3 has 12 residues. Germline CDR1 reads SEHNR; CDR2 reads FQNEAQ (reference sequence). Here the CDR3 DNA reads TGTGCCAGCAGCTCTAGCTCCTACGAGCAGTACTTC. This gives the protein CASSSSSYEQYF.

CDR3 DNA: TGTGCCAGCAGCGACACGTCCTACGAGCAGTACTTC. Protein: CASSDTSYEQYF. This sequence joins TRBV6-6 and TRBJ2-5; the D is unclear. The J call may be faulty, since TRBJ2-7 better matches the DNA end. The CDR3 is 12 amino acids. Per germline, CDR1 MNHNY and CDR2 SVGAGI (reference sequence).

The chain is built from TRBV5-1 and TRBJ2-7; TRBD1 matches 9 bases. Unmatched junction bases numbered 8, after V lost 4 bases and J lost 3 bases. CDR1 and CDR2 (germline): SGHRS, YFSETQ. This CDR3 is built from 15 residues. The CDR3 region has the DNA TGCGCCAGCAGCCAAACGACAGGGGGAGACTACGAGCAGTACTTC. Translating it yields CASSQTTGGDYEQYF.

Remarks on this clone: The sample has other DNA sequences that encode this CDR3 too. The chain carries TRBV19 and TRBJ2-7; D is perhaps TRBD1 (6 bases). Germline V CDR1 and CDR2: LNHDA, SQIVND (reference sequence). V was cut by 4 bases and J by 1 base, with 11 bases left in between. There are 14 residues in the CDR3. CDR3 in amino acids: CASSTTGGSYEQYF. In nucleotides, the CDR3 is TGTGCCAGTAGTACGACAGGCGGTTCCTACGAGCAGTACTTC.

V usage is TRBV15 and J usage is TRBJ1-2; D is possibly TRBD1 (6 bases). The CDR3 runs to 12 residues. The V gene lost 8 bases and the J gene lost 7 bases, with 14 bases spanning the gap. The germline V gene encodes CDR1 LNHNV and CDR2 YYDKDF (reference sequence). In nucleotides, the CDR3 is TGTGCCACCGACAGGACTAGGGGTGGCTACACCTTC. This gives the protein CATDRTRGGYTF.

The chain uses TRBV6-1 and TRBJ2-1, with TRBD2 identical over 11 bases. Germline-derived CDR1 and CDR2 are MNHNS and SASEGT. J lost 3 bases, V lost 1 base, and 5 bases had no gene match. The CDR3 totals 17 residues. In nucleotides, the CDR3 is TGTGCCAGCAGTGAAGTGCTGGGGACTAGCGGCTACAATGAGCAGTTCTTC. It specifies CASSEVLGTSGYNEQFF.

This rearrangement joins TRBV15 to TRBJ1-1; D is unclear. V lost 5 bases to trimming and J lost 1 base, with 5 bases between them. Germline values: CDR1 LNHNV, CDR2 YYDKDF (reference sequence). The CDR3 sequence is 12 residues long. Here the CDR3 reads CATSGRNTEAFF. For the CDR3, the DNA is TGTGCCACCAGCGGGAGGAACACTGAAGCTTTCTTT.

The gene calls are TRBV7-9 and TRBJ1-1, with D perhaps matching TRBD1 (5 bases). CDR1 and CDR2 from the germline V gene are SEHNR and FQNEAQ (reference sequence). The CDR3 is 14 residues long. The ends were cut back, 5 bases at V and 2 bases at J, with 12 bases in the middle. The CDR3 sequence: CASSPTGPNTEAFF. As DNA, the CDR3 is TGTGCCAGCAGCCCAACAGGACCTAACACTGAAGCTTTCTTT.

The chain recombines TRBV6-5 with TRBJ1-1, with 10 bases lining up with TRBD1. The CDR3 runs 13 residues. Germline V gene data show CDR1 as MNHEY and CDR2 as SVGAGI. With 2 bases clipped from V and 6 bases from J, the junction kept 0 bases outside the gene matches. CDR3 loop: CASSYGTGAEAFF. In DNA form, the CDR3 reads TGTGCCAGCAGTTACGGGACAGGGGCTGAAGCTTTCTTT.

The chain carries TRBV4-1 and TRBJ2-3; TRBD2 is a possible D gene (5 bases). Germline V CDR1 and CDR2: MGHRA, YSYEKL. V was trimmed by 4 bases and J by 0 bases, leaving 8 bases between them. The CDR3 loop spans 14 amino acids. The CDR3 loop is CASSLGGSTDTQYF. In DNA form, the CDR3 reads TGCGCCAGCAGCCTCGGCGGGAGCACAGATACGCAGTATTTT.

The chain couples TRBV27 to TRBJ1-1; TRBD1 agrees at 11 bases. The germline CDR1 and CDR2 sequences are MNHEY and SMNVEV (reference sequence). CDR3 length equals 18 residues. V lost 6 bases, J lost 1 base, and 13 bases stayed unmatched. Written as DNA, the CDR3 is TGTGCCAGCAGGATTAAAGGGACAGGGGGTACCAGGAACACTGAAGCTTTCTTT. Its protein is CASRIKGTGGTRNTEAFF.

For the CDR3, the DNA is TGTGCCTGGAGCCCAGACAGGGCCATATATGGCTACACCTTC. Its protein product is CAWSPDRAIYGYTF. The rearrangement links TRBV30 to TRBJ1-2; 7 bases match TRBD1. CDR1 and CDR2 (germline): GTSNPN, SVGIG (reference sequence). CDR3 size: 14 residues. J was trimmed by 5 bases and V by 3 bases; bases with no gene match: 9.